Shown below are 23 T cell receptor beta chains from a single sample sequenced in a study of blood T cell repertoires in COVID-19. The protocol was immunoSEQ multiplex PCR, while the TCRdb copy is restricted to in-frame clones and leaves out a portion. The repertoire holds around 280,000 clones, with around 90% as singletons. The sample consisted of PBMCs or T cells enriched from blood (not recorded which). Receptor source: a woman in her late teens or twenties with acute COVID-19.

This chain joins TRBV30 and TRBJ2-1; 8 nucleotides align to TRBD2. Germline V CDR1 and CDR2: GTSNPN, SVGIG (reference sequence). The CDR3 is 15 amino acids. With 2 bases clipped from V and 3 bases from J, the junction kept 6 bases outside the gene matches. CDR3 in DNA: TGTGCCTGGAGTACCCCGGGACTAGACTACAATGAGCAGTTCTTC. It codes for CAWSTPGLDYNEQFF.

The chain is built from TRBV30 and TRBJ2-6; D gene unclear. V was trimmed by 2 bases and J by 0 bases, leaving 8 bases between them. Germline CDR1 GTSNPN, CDR2 SVGIG (reference sequence). The length of the CDR3 is 15 residues. The CDR3 sequence is CAWSNLHSGANVLTF. CDR3 nucleotides: TGTGCCTGGAGTAATTTACACTCTGGGGCCAACGTCCTGACTTTC.

The chain is built from TRBV11-2 and TRBJ1-5, with D possibly matching TRBD1 (5 bases). The CDR3 is 13 amino acids. The ends were cut back, 2 bases at V and 6 bases at J, with 8 bases in the middle. The germline V gene encodes CDR1 SGHAT and CDR2 FQNNGV. CDR3 sequence (DNA): TGTGCCAGCAGCTTAAACGGGGGTCAGCCCCAGCATTTT. The encoded protein is CASSLNGGQPQHF. Full variable domain (missing parts from reference TRBV11-2 and TRBJ1-5): EAGVAQSPRYKIIEKRQSVAFWCNPISGHATLYWYQQILGQGPKLLIQFQNNGVVDDSQLPKDRFSAERLKGVDSTLKIQPAKLEDSAVYLCASSLNGGQPQHFGDGTRLSIL.

The CDR3 reads CASSSYRTGAIYGYTF. The CDR3 nucleotides are TGTGCCAGCAGTTCTTATCGGACAGGGGCAATCTATGGCTACACCTTC. This chain uses TRBV27 with TRBJ1-2, with 9 bases matching TRBD1. The V gene end was trimmed by 4 bases and the J gene end by 4 bases; junction bases not matched to a gene: 10. CDR1 MNHEY and CDR2 SMNVEV come from the germline V gene (reference sequence). The CDR3 runs to 16 residues.

The J gene is TRBJ1-4, the V gene TRBV28; TRBD1 aligns across 8 bases. CDR3 length equals 15 residues. Germline V gene lookup returns CDR1 MDHEN and CDR2 SYDVKM. The V and J ends lost 1 base and 8 bases, in that order; junction bases with no gene match: 6. The CDR3 region has the DNA TGTGCCAGCAGTTTATTAGGCCAGGGGGCGGAAAAACTGTTTTTT. Translating gives CASSLLGQGAEKLFF.

The chain employs TRBV7-9 and TRBJ2-7, with 7 nucleotides matching TRBD1. Per germline, CDR1 SEHNR and CDR2 FQNEAQ (reference sequence). The V and J ends lost 5 bases and 3 bases, in that order; junction bases with no gene match: 1. This CDR3 has 12 residues. CDR3 protein: CASSRQGYEQYF. CDR3 in DNA: TGTGCCAGCAGCCGACAGGGCTACGAGCAGTACTTC.

This rearrangement joins TRBV5-1 to TRBJ2-7; 9 bases map to TRBD2. Per germline, CDR1 SGHRS and CDR2 YFSETQ. The CDR3 is 15 amino acids. With V trimmed by 3 bases and J by 4 bases, 8 bases remained unmatched. The CDR3, as DNA: TGCGCCAGCAGCTGGGCCGGGACTAGCTCATACGAGCAGTACTTC. Residues: CASSWAGTSSYEQYF.

The chain is built from TRBV24-1 and TRBJ1-2, with TRBD1 matching over 7 bases. Germline V gene data show CDR1 as KGHDR and CDR2 as SFDVKD. The CDR3 has 14 amino acids. V was clipped by 1 base and J by 8 bases; unmatched bases: 6. The CDR3 region is CATSDFSGGLGYTF. CDR3 in DNA: TGTGCCACCAGTGATTTTTCAGGGGGTCTCGGCTACACCTTC.

The CDR3 sequence is CASSFRGNNEQFF. The DNA of the CDR3 is TGCGCCAGCAGCTTTAGGGGGAACAATGAGCAGTTCTTC. The V call is TRBV5-1, the J call TRBJ2-1; D might be TRBD1 (6 bases). The CDR3 covers 13 residues. V was shortened by 2 bases and J by 5 bases, with 8 bases between the two germline ends. Per germline, CDR1 SGHRS and CDR2 YFSETQ. Drawing the rest from reference TRBV5-1 and TRBJ2-1, the complete variable domain is KAGVTQTPRYLIKTRGQQVTLSCSPISGHRSVSWYQQTPGQGLQFLFEYFSETQRNKGNFPGRFSGRQFSNSRSEMNVSTLELGDSALYLCASSFRGNNEQFFGPGTRLTVL.

This CDR3 is CASSTTGGSYNEQFF. CDR3 nucleotides: TGTGCCAGCAGCACCACAGGGGGCTCCTACAATGAGCAGTTCTTC. The chain has TRBV7-3 and TRBJ2-1, with 8 bases matching TRBD1. V dropped 5 bases and J dropped 0; count of bases not matched to a gene: 3. The CDR3 spans 15 residues. Germline CDR1 reads SGHTA; CDR2 reads FQGTGA.

V is TRBV6-5 and J is TRBJ2-7, with D perhaps TRBD1 or TRBD2 (5 bases each). Germline V gene data show CDR1 as MNHEY and CDR2 as SVGAGI. CDR3 length equals 12 residues. Trimming shortened V by 10 bases and J by 3 bases, and 13 bases separated the two germline ends. CDR3 bases: TGTGCCACCAGGGAGACTGGCTACGAGCAGTACTTC. It codes for CATRETGYEQYF.

The CDR3, as DNA: TGTGCCAGCAGTTTGCAGGGCATGAACACTGAAGCTTTCTTT. This translates into CASSLQGMNTEAFF. V usage is TRBV28 and J usage is TRBJ1-1, with D possibly matching TRBD1 (5 bases). V was shortened by 3 bases and J by 0 bases, with 8 bases between the two germline ends. This CDR3 is 14 amino acids long. In germline, CDR1 is MDHEN, CDR2 SYDVKM.

The chain combines TRBV7-9 with TRBJ2-7, with TRBD2 matching 8 bases. In germline, CDR1 is SEHNR, CDR2 FQNEAQ (reference sequence). The junction had 15 bases not matched to a gene; V was cut back by 1 base and J by 4 bases. The CDR3 length is 18 residues. The CDR3 region is CASSLGRGEASGRYEQYF. The CDR3 bases are TGTGCCAGCAGCTTAGGACGAGGGGAGGCTAGCGGGCGTTACGAGCAGTACTTC.

The chain employs TRBV19 and TRBJ1-3; TRBD1 is a possible D gene (5 bases). The V gene lost 3 bases and the J gene lost 4 bases, with 13 bases spanning the gap. The CDR3 totals 15 residues. Germline CDR1 and CDR2: LNHDA and SQIVND (reference sequence). The CDR3 here is CASSIGAGRGNTIYF. In DNA form, the CDR3 reads TGTGCCAGTAGTATTGGGGCAGGGCGCGGAAACACCATATATTTT.

CDR3 nucleotide sequence: TGTGCCAGCAGCCTCGACAGGGTTTCACCCCTCCACTTT. It encodes CASSLDRVSPLHF. The chain is built from TRBV7-3 and TRBJ1-6; 7 bases line up with TRBD1. This CDR3 is built from 13 residues. V gave up 5 bases and J gave up 9 bases; unmatched junction bases: 4. Germline-derived CDR1 and CDR2 are SGHTA and FQGTGA.

This sequence joins TRBV4-3 and TRBJ2-7, with D perhaps TRBD1 (6 bases). Per the germline V gene, CDR1 is LGHNA and CDR2 is YSLEER. This CDR3 has 15 amino acids. V lost 0 bases to trimming and J lost 2 bases, with 11 bases between them. The CDR3 loop is CASSQEGAAAYEQYF. The DNA of the CDR3 is TGCGCCAGCAGCCAAGAGGGGGCGGCCGCCTACGAGCAGTACTTC.

CDR3 protein: CASSVGATENQPQHF. The CDR3 coding sequence is TGTGCCAGCAGTGTGGGAGCTACTGAGAATCAGCCCCAGCATTTT. The chain links TRBV2 to TRBJ1-5; D unresolved. The germline V gene has CDR1 SNHLY and CDR2 FYNNEI. V was shortened by 4 bases and J by 4 bases, with 14 bases between the two germline ends. CDR3 length: 15 residues. Based on the CDR3 plus reference TRBV2 and TRBJ1-5, the full variable domain is EPEVTQTPSHQVTQMGQEVILRCVPISNHLYFYWYRQILGQKVEFLVSFYNNEISEKSEIFDDQFSVERPDGSNFTLKIRSTKLEDSAMYFCASSVGATENQPQHFGDGTRLSIL.

This clone was observed a few times. The chain joins TRBV15 to TRBJ1-4; the D gene is possibly TRBD1 (6 bases). The CDR3 contains 16 residues. Germline CDR1 LNHNV, CDR2 YYDKDF (reference sequence). Deletions cut 6 bases from V and 0 bases from J, with 14 bases between. CDR3: CATSPPGHATNEKLFF. The CDR3 region has the DNA TGTGCCACCAGTCCCCCGGGACATGCAACTAATGAAAAACTGTTTTTT.

The chain employs TRBV28 and TRBJ2-3; 9 nucleotides align to TRBD2. V trimming: 3 bases; J trimming: 7 bases; junction bases outside the gene matches: 14. Germline lookup yields CDR1 MDHEN and CDR2 SYDVKM. The CDR3 has 17 amino acids. The CDR3: CASSLPGISSGRYTQYF. CDR3 DNA: TGTGCCAGCAGTTTGCCCGGGATTTCCAGCGGGAGGTATACGCAGTATTTT.

Only one count was recorded for this clone. The chain carries TRBV6-4 and TRBJ2-1; TRBD2 agrees at 8 bases. Per the germline V gene, CDR1 is MRHNA and CDR2 is SNTAGT. V was clipped by 0 bases and J by 15 bases; unmatched bases: 4. CDR3 size: 12 residues. The CDR3 DNA reads TGTGCCAGCAGTGACTCTTCCGGGAGGGGGTTCTTC. This encodes CASSDSSGRGFF.

The chain is built from TRBV27 and TRBJ2-1; 9 bases map to TRBD1. V was pared by 0 bases and J by 4 bases, with 7 bases of the junction left unmatched. Per germline, CDR1 MNHEY and CDR2 SMNVEV (reference sequence). CDR3 length: 17 residues. CDR3 region: CASSLSRGQGLYNEQFF. CDR3 bases: TGTGCCAGCAGTTTATCCCGCGGACAGGGGCTGTACAATGAGCAGTTCTTC.

The chain uses TRBV7-9 and TRBJ2-1; 12 bases align to TRBD2. The germline gives CDR1 SEHNR, CDR2 FQNEAQ (reference sequence). V dropped 6 bases and J dropped 9; count of bases not matched to a gene: 15. CDR3 length equals 17 residues. The CDR3 DNA follows: TGTGCCAGCAGTCAAGTTCTAGCGGGAGGGCCTTTGAGTGAGCAGTTCTTC. Encoded protein: CASSQVLAGGPLSEQFF.

The chain carries TRBV10-3 and TRBJ2-7; 11 nucleotides align to TRBD2. Germline values: CDR1 ENHRY, CDR2 SYGVKD. The CDR3 totals 15 residues. The J segment lost 4 bases and the V segment lost 0 bases, leaving 2 bases of the junction unmatched. The CDR3 loop is CAISESPSGRYEQYF. The CDR3 DNA follows: TGTGCCATCAGTGAGTCGCCTAGCGGGAGGTACGAGCAGTACTTC.